The rows below give T cell receptor beta chains drawn from one sample of a study of T cell responses to AZD1222 COVID-19 vaccine. TCRdb's table, derived via immunoSEQ multiplex PCR, lists solely in-frame clones and lacks some. The data show 250,000 or so clones, about 92% seen once. This specimen consisted of peripheral blood, obtained on day 0 of AZD1222 vaccination. These receptors all stem from an adult in good health. Both conserved end residues are part of each CDR3. The D gene is left open where the match is weak. Not all rows give a size; the values are once, few, many and, for expanded clones, a class.

v_gene,abundance,j_gene,d_gene,CDR3aa,CDR3nt
TRBV4-2,-,TRBJ2-1,-,CASSQAGTYTYNEQFF,TGTGCCAGCAGCCAAGCCGGGACCTATACCTACAATGAGCAGTTCTTC
TRBV19,-,TRBJ2-2,-,CASSIGPEGTGELFF,TGTGCCAGTAGTATCGGTCCCGAGGGAACCGGGGAGCTGTTTTTT
TRBV7-2,-,TRBJ2-1,-,CASSPEDSRKFEQFF,TGTGCCAGCAGCCCCGAAGACAGCCGAAAGTTCGAGCAGTTCTTC
TRBV5-1,-,TRBJ1-1,TRBD1,CASSRDRGRGTEAFF,TGCGCCAGCAGCAGGGACAGGGGGCGTGGGACTGAAGCTTTCTTT
TRBV4-3,-,TRBJ2-1,-,CASSQDLGIPYYNEQFF,TGCGCCAGCAGCCAAGATCTGGGGATACCATACTACAATGAGCAGTTCTTC
TRBV7-9,once,TRBJ2-1,-,CASSAPGGNEQFF,TGTGCCAGCAGCGCCCCAGGGGGGAATGAGCAGTTCTTC
TRBV7-2,-,TRBJ2-3,TRBD2,CASSLDGGRYTDTQYF,TGTGCCAGCAGCTTAGACGGCGGGAGGTACACAGATACGCAGTATTTT
TRBV6-2/TRBV6-3,-,TRBJ2-1,TRBD2,CASSQTSGRGGEQFF,TGTGCCAGCAGTCAGACTAGCGGGAGAGGGGGTGAGCAGTTCTTC
TRBV7-2,-,TRBJ2-3,-,CASSLRGPNTDTQYF,TGTGCCAGCAGCTTAAGGGGACCGAACACAGATACGCAGTATTTT
TRBV5-6,-,TRBJ2-2,-,CASSLDRVILSAGELFF,TGTGCCAGCAGCTTGGACAGGGTAATATTAAGCGCCGGGGAGCTGTTTTTT
TRBV6-4,-,TRBJ2-1,-,CASRAGFF,TGTGCCAGCAGGGCGGGGTTCTTC
TRBV6-5,few,TRBJ2-7,-,CASSSGDTRDEQYF,TGTGCCAGCAGTTCCGGGGACACAAGGGACGAGCAGTACTTC
TRBV5-1,-,TRBJ2-7,TRBD2,CARTWEGPYEQYF,TGCGCCAGGACATGGGAGGGGCCCTACGAGCAGTACTTC
TRBV19,-,TRBJ1-2,TRBD1,CASSSGTANYGYTF,TGTGCCAGTAGTAGCGGGACAGCGAACTATGGCTACACCTTC
TRBV5-1,few,TRBJ1-4,-,CASSLGRAGEKLFF,TGCGCCAGCAGCTTAGGGAGGGCAGGAGAAAAACTGTTTTTT
TRBV12-3/TRBV12-4,-,TRBJ1-5,-,CASSFAGPQHF,TGTGCCAGCAGTTTTGCGGGCCCCCAGCATTTT
TRBV7-2,-,TRBJ1-2,-,CASSSGIRYGYTF,TGTGCCAGCAGCTCTGGAATCCGCTATGGCTACACCTTC
TRBV5-6,-,TRBJ2-5,-,CASSLTWGALGQETQYF,TGTGCCAGCAGCCTGACTTGGGGGGCCTTGGGTCAAGAGACCCAGTACTTC
TRBV3-1/TRBV3-2,few,TRBJ1-2,TRBD1,CASSRRDRIYGYTF,TGTGCCAGCAGCCGCCGGGACAGGATCTATGGCTACACCTTC
TRBV6-2/TRBV6-3,-,TRBJ2-1,-,CASSYSPATPYNEQFF,TGTGCCAGCAGTTACTCGCCAGCGACTCCCTACAATGAGCAGTTCTTC
TRBV7-9,-,TRBJ2-2,-,CASSLTNTGELFF,TGTGCCAGCAGCTTAACGAACACCGGGGAGCTGTTTTTT
TRBV18,-,TRBJ1-2,-,CASSSLGREGYTF,TGTGCCAGCTCGTCTCTGGGGAGGGAAGGCTACACCTTC